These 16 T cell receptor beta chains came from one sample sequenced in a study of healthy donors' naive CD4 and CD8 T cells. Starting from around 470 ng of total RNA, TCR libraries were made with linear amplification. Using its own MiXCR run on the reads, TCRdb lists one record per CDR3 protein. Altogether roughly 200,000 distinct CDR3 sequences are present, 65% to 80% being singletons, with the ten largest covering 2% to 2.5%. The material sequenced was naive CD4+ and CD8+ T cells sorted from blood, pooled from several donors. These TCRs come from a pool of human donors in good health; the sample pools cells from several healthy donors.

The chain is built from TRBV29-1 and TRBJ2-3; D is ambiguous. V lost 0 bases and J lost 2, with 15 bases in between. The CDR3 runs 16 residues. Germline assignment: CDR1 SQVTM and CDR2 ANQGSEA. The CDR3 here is CSVEDRLRLVTDTQYF. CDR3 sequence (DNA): TGCAGCGTTGAAGATCGACTTAGATTGGTCACAGATACGCAGTATTTT.

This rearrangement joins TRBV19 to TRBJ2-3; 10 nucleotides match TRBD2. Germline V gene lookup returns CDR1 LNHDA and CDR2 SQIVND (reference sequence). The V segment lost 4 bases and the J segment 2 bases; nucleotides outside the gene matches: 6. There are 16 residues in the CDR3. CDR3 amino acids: CASSSRTSGFTDTQYF. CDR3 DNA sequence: TGTGCCAGTAGTAGCCGGACTAGCGGCTTCACAGATACGCAGTATTTT.

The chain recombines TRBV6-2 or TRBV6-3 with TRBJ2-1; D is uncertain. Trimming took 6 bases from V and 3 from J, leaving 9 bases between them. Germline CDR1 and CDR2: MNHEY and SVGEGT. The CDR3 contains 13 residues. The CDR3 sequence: CASSPINYNEQFF. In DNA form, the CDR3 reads TGTGCCAGCAGCCCAATCAACTACAATGAGCAGTTCTTC.

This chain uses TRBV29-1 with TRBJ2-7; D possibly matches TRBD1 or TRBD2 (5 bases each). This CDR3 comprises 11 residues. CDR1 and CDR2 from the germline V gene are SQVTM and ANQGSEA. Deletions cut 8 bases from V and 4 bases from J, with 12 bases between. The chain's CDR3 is CSPGPGYEQYF. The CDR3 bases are TGCAGCCCGGGGCCGGGATACGAGCAGTACTTC.

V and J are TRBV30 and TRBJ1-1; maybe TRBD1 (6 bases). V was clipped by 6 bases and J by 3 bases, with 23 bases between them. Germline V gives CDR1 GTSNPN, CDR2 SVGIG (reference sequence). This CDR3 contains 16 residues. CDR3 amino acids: CACTALFETGDTEAFF. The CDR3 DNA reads TGTGCCTGTACGGCTTTATTCGAGACAGGAGACACTGAAGCTTTCTTT.

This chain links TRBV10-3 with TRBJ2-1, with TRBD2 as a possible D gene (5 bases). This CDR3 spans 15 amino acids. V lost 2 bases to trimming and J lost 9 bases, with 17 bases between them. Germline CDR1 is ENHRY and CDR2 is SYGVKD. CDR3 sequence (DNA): TGTGCCATCAGTGAGGGAACAAGGCTGGCGGGTGAGCAGTTCTTC. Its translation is CAISEGTRLAGEQFF.

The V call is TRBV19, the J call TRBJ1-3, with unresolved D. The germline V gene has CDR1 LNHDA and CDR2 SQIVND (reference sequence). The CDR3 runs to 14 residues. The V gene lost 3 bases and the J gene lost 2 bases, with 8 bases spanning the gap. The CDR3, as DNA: TGTGCCAGTAGTATGGAAGGGCCTGGAAACACCATATATTTT. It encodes CASSMEGPGNTIYF.

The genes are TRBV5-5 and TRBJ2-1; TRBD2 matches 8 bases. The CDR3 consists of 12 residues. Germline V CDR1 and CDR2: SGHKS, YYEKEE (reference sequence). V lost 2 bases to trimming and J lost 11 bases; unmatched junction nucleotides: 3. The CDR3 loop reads CASSFTGGKQFF. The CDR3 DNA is TGTGCCAGCAGCTTTACGGGAGGGAAGCAGTTCTTC.

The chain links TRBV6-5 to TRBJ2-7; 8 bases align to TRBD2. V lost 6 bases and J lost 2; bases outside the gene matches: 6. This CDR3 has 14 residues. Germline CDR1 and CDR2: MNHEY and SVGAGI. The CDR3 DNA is TGTGCCAGCAGCTTAGCGGGGTCAACCTACGAGCAGTACTTC. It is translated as CASSLAGSTYEQYF.

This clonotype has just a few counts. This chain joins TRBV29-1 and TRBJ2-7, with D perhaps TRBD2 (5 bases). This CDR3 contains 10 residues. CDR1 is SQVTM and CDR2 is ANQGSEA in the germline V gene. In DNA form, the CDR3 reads TGCAGGGAGGCCGGCCCCGAGCAGTACTTC. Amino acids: CREAGPEQYF.

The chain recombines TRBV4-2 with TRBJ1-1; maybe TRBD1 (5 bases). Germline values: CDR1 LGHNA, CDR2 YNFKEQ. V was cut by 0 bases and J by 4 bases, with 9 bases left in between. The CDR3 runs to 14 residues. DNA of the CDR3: TGTGCCAGCAGCCAAGATCAGGGTTCCACTGAAGCTTTCTTT. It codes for CASSQDQGSTEAFF.

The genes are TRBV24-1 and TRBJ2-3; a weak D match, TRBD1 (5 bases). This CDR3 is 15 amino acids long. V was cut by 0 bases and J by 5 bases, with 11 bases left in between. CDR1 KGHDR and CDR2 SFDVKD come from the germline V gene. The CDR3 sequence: CATSDLEAGQDTQYF. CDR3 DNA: TGTGCCACCAGTGATTTGGAGGCAGGGCAAGATACGCAGTATTTT.

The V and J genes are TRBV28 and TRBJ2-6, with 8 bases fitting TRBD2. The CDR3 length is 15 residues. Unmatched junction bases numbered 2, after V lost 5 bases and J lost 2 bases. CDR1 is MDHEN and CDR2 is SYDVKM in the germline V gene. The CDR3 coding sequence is TGTGCCAGCAGTCGGGAGGGTACTGGGGCCAACGTCCTGACTTTC. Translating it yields CASSREGTGANVLTF.

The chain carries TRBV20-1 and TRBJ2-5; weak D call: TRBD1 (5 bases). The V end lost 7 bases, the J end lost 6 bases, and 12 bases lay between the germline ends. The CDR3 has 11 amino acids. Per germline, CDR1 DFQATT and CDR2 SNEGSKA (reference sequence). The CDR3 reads CSGRVMKTQYF. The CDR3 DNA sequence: TGCAGTGGCAGGGTCATGAAGACCCAGTACTTC.

The CDR3 here is CSARDGYNEQFF. The CDR3, as DNA: TGCAGTGCGAGGGACGGCTACAATGAGCAGTTCTTC. This sequence joins TRBV20-1 and TRBJ2-1; D possibly uses TRBD1 or TRBD2 (5 bases each). V lost 6 bases to trimming and J lost 3 bases, with 9 bases between them. Per germline, CDR1 DFQATT and CDR2 SNEGSKA (reference sequence). This CDR3 comprises 12 residues.

The CDR3 nucleotides read TGTGCCAGCAGTTTAATCCCCACTATCACCTCTTACAATGAGCAGTTCTTC. Encoded protein: CASSLIPTITSYNEQFF. V and J are TRBV27 and TRBJ2-1; D gene ambiguous. This CDR3 is built from 17 residues. V was pared by 2 bases and J by 4 bases, with 18 bases between. Germline lookup yields CDR1 MNHEY and CDR2 SMNVEV (reference sequence).